These T cell receptor beta chains were read from a single sample in a study of CD8 T cells in ankylosing spondylitis. TCRdb processed the 5' RACE reads anew with MiXCR; each CDR3 protein has one entry. The sample shows 700,000 or so distinct CDR3 sequences, around 20% of them seen only once. Sequencing was done on a sample of blood, either unsorted or a sorted T cell fraction (not recorded which). These receptors came from a male donor with ankylosing spondylitis. The CDR3 runs from the conserved cysteine through the conserved F or W. A D gene is named only where the DNA matches it firmly. Only part of the rows carry a size: once, few, many, or a class if the clone is expanded.

abundance	v_gene	d_gene	j_gene	CDR3nt	CDR3aa
.	TRBV7-9	TRBD2	TRBJ2-3	TGTGCCAGCAGCTTAGCCTCAGCGGGAGTAGATACGCAGTATTTT	CASSLASAGVDTQYF
few	TRBV28	TRBD2	TRBJ2-2	TGTGCCAGCGGCGCGGGAGAAGGCCACACCGGGGAGCTGTTTTTT	CASGAGEGHTGELFF
once	TRBV28	TRBD1	TRBJ2-5	TGTGCCAGCAGGGAAGGGACAGGGGGAGTGGAGACCCAGTACTTC	CASREGTGGVETQYF
few	TRBV11-2	.	TRBJ2-7	TGTGCCAGCAGCTCCTACGACAGGGAGGTCTACGAGCAGTACTTC	CASSSYDREVYEQYF
.	TRBV5-1	.	TRBJ2-1	TGCGCCAGCAGCTTGACAAACCGCAATGAGCAGTTCTTC	CASSLTNRNEQFF
.	TRBV27	TRBD2	TRBJ2-3	TGTGCCAGCAGTACCAGGACTAGCCCGGAGGATACGCAGTATTTT	CASSTRTSPEDTQYF
few	TRBV7-8	.	TRBJ2-5	TGTGCCAGCAGCTCCCATGGAGGGCAAGAGACCCAGTACTTC	CASSSHGGQETQYF
many	TRBV7-9	.	TRBJ2-1	TGTGCCAGCAGCTTAGCGGGAGCGTCCAATGAGCAGTTCTTC	CASSLAGASNEQFF
few	TRBV12-3/TRBV12-4	.	TRBJ2-7	TGTGCCAGCAGTTTAGCGCGGGACGGGTGGGAGGAGCAGTACTTC	CASSLARDGWEEQYF
few	TRBV12-3/TRBV12-4	.	TRBJ2-7	TGTGCCAGCAACTCCTACGAGCAGTACTTC	CASNSYEQYF
.	TRBV29-1	TRBD1	TRBJ1-5	TGCAGCGTCCGAGACACAGGGGACCAGCCCCAGCATTTT	CSVRDTGDQPQHF
.	TRBV9	TRBD2	TRBJ2-3	TGTGCCAGCAGCGCCCAACGTCGGGCTAGCGGAAACCCCACAGATACGCAGTATTTT	CASSAQRRASGNPTDTQYF
few	TRBV19	.	TRBJ1-1	TGTGCCAGTAGTAATCGTGGGGGGCAGACTGAAGCTTTCTTT	CASSNRGGQTEAFF
.	TRBV11-2	.	TRBJ2-3	TGTGCCAGCAGCTTAGGAGCTATCCGGGATACGCAGTATTTT	CASSLGAIRDTQYF
few	TRBV7-9	.	TRBJ1-4	TGTGCCAGCAGAGCCGGGACCGTTGGGACTGAAAAACTGTTTTTT	CASRAGTVGTEKLFF
.	TRBV7-2	.	TRBJ1-6	TGTGCCAGCAGCTTAGGGCCGGATTATAATTCACCCCTCCACTTT	CASSLGPDYNSPLHF
few	TRBV7-9	TRBD2	TRBJ2-1	TGTGCCAACGAGGGGGTACTAGCGGGACGCTACAATGAGCAGTTCTTC	CANEGVLAGRYNEQFF
many	TRBV15	.	TRBJ2-5	TGTGCCACCAGCAGAGAAATAGCGGCCCAAGAGACCCAGTACTTC	CATSREIAAQETQYF
many	TRBV25-1	TRBD1	TRBJ2-3	TGTGCCAGCAGTGACGGACAACTGACAGGGTACCTCACAGATACGCAGTATTTT	CASSDGQLTGYLTDTQYF
few	TRBV29-1	.	TRBJ1-6	TGCAGCGTTTCAGAGGGGCCTATTTCACCCCTCCACTTT	CSVSEGPISPLHF
.	TRBV7-9	.	TRBJ2-3	TGTGCCAGCAGCTTAAGCGAGGAATCAGATACGCAGTATTTT	CASSLSEESDTQYF
.	TRBV7-9	.	TRBJ2-7	TGTGCCAGCAGCTTAAGGGCCGCGGAACAAGAGCAGTACTTC	CASSLRAAEQEQYF
.	TRBV5-1	TRBD1	TRBJ1-1	TGCGCCAGCAGCGGCACAGGACAGGGTGAAGCTTTCTTT	CASSGTGQGEAFF
few	TRBV7-9	.	TRBJ2-7	TGTGCCAGCAGCTTAGGGGGGAAGGACTACGAGCAGTACTTC	CASSLGGKDYEQYF
few	TRBV3-1	.	TRBJ1-1	TGTGCCAGCAGTACTGACAGGTTGAACACTGAAGCTTTCTTT	CASSTDRLNTEAFF
.	TRBV29-1	.	TRBJ2-1	TGCAGCGTGACGGACAGCCCCAATGAGCAGTTCTTC	CSVTDSPNEQFF
.	TRBV5-1	TRBD2	TRBJ2-1	TGCGCCAGCTCGCGGGAGGTACGCTACAATGAGCAGTTCTTC	CASSREVRYNEQFF
many	TRBV5-1	.	TRBJ1-5	TGCGCCAGCAGCAGGAGGGGTGAGCAGCCCCAGCATTTT	CASSRRGEQPQHF
.	TRBV4-1	.	TRBJ1-6	TGCGCCAGCAGCCAAGTCCCCTATAATTCACCCCTCCACTTT	CASSQVPYNSPLHF
.	TRBV3-1	.	TRBJ2-5	TGTGCCGGGTCGCAGGGGAAGGGAGAGACCCAGTACTTC	CAGSQGKGETQYF
.	TRBV12-3/TRBV12-4	TRBD1	TRBJ2-6	TGTGCCAGCAGCTCGGGACAGGGGGCTGGGGCCAACGTCCTGACTTTC	CASSSGQGAGANVLTF
.	TRBV6-1	TRBD2	TRBJ2-3	TGTGCCAGCAGCCGCAAACTAGCGGGAAGCACAGATACGCAGTATTTT	CASSRKLAGSTDTQYF
many	TRBV29-1	.	TRBJ1-1	TGCAGCGTTGAGGCGACAGGCCGGGGGAACACTGAAGCTTTCTTT	CSVEATGRGNTEAFF
.	TRBV7-8	.	TRBJ2-2	TGTGCCAGCGTTGATACCGGGGAGCTGTTTTTT	CASVDTGELFF
.	TRBV9	TRBD1	TRBJ2-1	TGTGCCAGCAGCGTAGTGGACAGGGGGTACAATGAGCAGTTCTTC	CASSVVDRGYNEQFF
.	TRBV28	TRBD1	TRBJ1-2	TGTGCCAGCAGTATGCCGGGACAGGGATCTAACTATGGCTACACCTTC	CASSMPGQGSNYGYTF
.	TRBV20-1	TRBD1	TRBJ2-1	TGCAGTGCTACCCAGCCCCAGGGGGTTTACAATGAGCAGTTCTTC	CSATQPQGVYNEQFF